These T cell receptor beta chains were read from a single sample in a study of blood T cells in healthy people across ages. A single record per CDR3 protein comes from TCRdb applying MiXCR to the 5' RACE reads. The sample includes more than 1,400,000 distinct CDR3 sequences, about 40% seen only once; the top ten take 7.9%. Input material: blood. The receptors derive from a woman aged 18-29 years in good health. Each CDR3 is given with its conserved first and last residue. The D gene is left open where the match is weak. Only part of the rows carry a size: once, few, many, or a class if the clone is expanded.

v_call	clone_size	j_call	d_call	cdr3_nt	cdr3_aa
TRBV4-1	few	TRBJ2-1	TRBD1	TGCGCCAGCAGCCAAAACCCTTCCGGGACAGGGCTCAGGAATGAGCAGTTCTTC	CASSQNPSGTGLRNEQFF
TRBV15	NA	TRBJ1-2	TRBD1	TGTGCCACCAGCAGAGACAGGGGGCTAATCTATGGCTACACCTTC	CATSRDRGLIYGYTF
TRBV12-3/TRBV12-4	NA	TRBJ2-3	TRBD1	TGTGCCAGCAGTCGTAGACAGGGGTGGGGAACAGATACGCAGTATTTT	CASSRRQGWGTDTQYF
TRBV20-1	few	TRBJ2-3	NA	TGCGGGATGAAAACCGGCACAGATACGCAGTATTTT	CGMKTGTDTQYF
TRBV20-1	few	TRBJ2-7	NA	TGCAGTGCTAGGACATCCGGGACGAAGGCCTACGAGCAGTACTTC	CSARTSGTKAYEQYF
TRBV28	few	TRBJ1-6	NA	TGTGCCAGCAGTGAATTCAGGGTTTTCGGCTCACCCCTCCACTTT	CASSEFRVFGSPLHF
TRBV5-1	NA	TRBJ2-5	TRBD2	TGCGCCAGCAGCGGCCAGCGGGGGGCGAATGAGCAGTACTTC	CASSGQRGANEQYF
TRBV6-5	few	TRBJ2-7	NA	TGTGCCAGCAGTAAAGGGAAGGTCGACCCCTACGAGCAGTACTTC	CASSKGKVDPYEQYF
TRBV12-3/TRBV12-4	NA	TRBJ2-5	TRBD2	TGTGCCAGCAGCCCCCTGACTAGCGGGAACCAAGAGACCCAGTACTTC	CASSPLTSGNQETQYF
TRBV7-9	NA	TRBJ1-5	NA	TGTGCCAGCAGCTTAGGGTCAAATAGCAATCAGCCCCAGCATTTT	CASSLGSNSNQPQHF
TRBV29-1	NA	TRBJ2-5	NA	TGCAGCGCGGACAGTTCGGGAGAGACCCAGTACTTC	CSADSSGETQYF
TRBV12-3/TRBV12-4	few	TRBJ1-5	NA	TGTGCCAGCAGTTTCGGTGGTATGGGTAGCAATCAGCCCCAGCATTTT	CASSFGGMGSNQPQHF
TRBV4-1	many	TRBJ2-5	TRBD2	TGCGCCAGCAGCCCCTCTACGACTAGCTTTGGCGAGACCCAGTACTTC	CASSPSTTSFGETQYF
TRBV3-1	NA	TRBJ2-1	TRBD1	TGTGCCAGCAGCCAACAGCCGGGACAGGGATCCGGTGAGCAGTTCTTC	CASSQQPGQGSGEQFF
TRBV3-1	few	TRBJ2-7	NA	TGTGCCAGCAGCCCAGCACCAGGGAGCTCCTACGAGCAGTACTTC	CASSPAPGSSYEQYF
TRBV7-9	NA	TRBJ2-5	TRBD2	TGTGCCAGCAGCCCGGGGGGGAAGGAAGAGACCCAGTACTTC	CASSPGGKEETQYF
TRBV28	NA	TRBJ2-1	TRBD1	TGTGCCGGAACCGGGACAGGGAGGAAGCGCGAGCAGTTCTTC	CAGTGTGRKREQFF
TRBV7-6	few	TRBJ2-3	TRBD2	TGTGCCAGCAGCTTAGCTCTGCGGGAGGGTAAGCGTAGCACAGATACGCAGTATTTT	CASSLALREGKRSTDTQYF
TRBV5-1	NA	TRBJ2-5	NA	TGCGCCAGCAGCTGGGACGTGAGCTCCTACAATGAGCAGTACTTC	CASSWDVSSYNEQYF
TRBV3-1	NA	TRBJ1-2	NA	TGTGCCAGCAGCCAAGGTGAGGGGGACCGCCGTGGCTACACCTTC	CASSQGEGDRRGYTF
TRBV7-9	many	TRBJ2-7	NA	TGTGCCAGCAGCTTAAAGGGTTACGAGCAGTACTTC	CASSLKGYEQYF
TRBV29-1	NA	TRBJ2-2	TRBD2	TGCAGCGTTGACGGGGGGGGGTCCACCGGGGAGCTGTTTTTT	CSVDGGGSTGELFF
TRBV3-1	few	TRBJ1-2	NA	TGTGCCAGCAGCCAAGATCTACAGATTAACTATGGCTACACCTTC	CASSQDLQINYGYTF
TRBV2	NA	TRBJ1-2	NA	TGTGCCAGCAGTCACTTTACCGGGACGCCTGCGAATGGCTACACCTTC	CASSHFTGTPANGYTF
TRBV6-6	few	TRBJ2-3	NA	TGTGCCAGCAGTTACGGGGACATCACAGATACGCAGTATTTT	CASSYGDITDTQYF
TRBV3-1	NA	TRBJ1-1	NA	TGTGCCAGCAGCCAAGAGGGGAGGGAGTACACTGAAGCTTTCTTT	CASSQEGREYTEAFF
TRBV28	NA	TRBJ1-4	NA	TGTGCCAGCAGTTTGGACGGGACTCAGGAGGAAAAACTGTTTTTT	CASSLDGTQEEKLFF
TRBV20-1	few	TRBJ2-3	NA	TGCAGTGCTAGATTGTCAGGGGGGGCAGATACGCAGTATTTT	CSARLSGGADTQYF
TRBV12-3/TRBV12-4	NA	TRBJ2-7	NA	TGTGCCAGCAGTGTGGAGGCAGGTCGTTCCTACGAGCAGTACTTC	CASSVEAGRSYEQYF